A single sample is the source of the 21 T cell receptor beta chains below, sequenced in a study of human T cells and chemical hapten exposure. Each CDR3 protein is one row after TCRdb ran MiXCR on the RACE reads. The sample lists roughly 43,000 distinct CDR3 sequences, 9.5% to 10% seen once, with around 15% in the top ten. Time point defined: patch test 2, 6 weeks after DPC sensitization. Sample treatment: therapeutic diphenylcyclopropenone sensitization with weekly scalp DPC. The starting material, unfractionated whole blood, was used for total RNA extraction. The specimen was whole blood, collected in connection with sensitization to the hapten diphenylcyclopropenone (DPC). The receptors stem from a woman between 25 and 40 years old with alopecia areata. Some clones in this sample may be carry-over from other donors' samples.

This clonotype was found a few times. This rearrangement joins TRBV20-1 to TRBJ2-7, with 9 bases that match TRBD1. V shed 6 bases, J shed 5 bases, and the junction held 14 bases outside the gene matches. This CDR3 comprises 15 residues. Germline V gives CDR1 DFQATT, CDR2 SNEGSKA (reference sequence). CDR3 DNA: TGCAGTGCCCCGCCCGGGGACAGGGCACCCCACGAGCAGTACTTC. Translated, it gives CSAPPGDRAPHEQYF.

This clonotype was seen ten or more times. The genes are TRBV4-2 and TRBJ1-5; D is perhaps TRBD1 (5 bases). The CDR3 spans 17 residues. Germline V gives CDR1 LGHNA, CDR2 YNFKEQ. The V gene lost 0 bases and the J gene lost 0 bases, with 12 bases spanning the gap. CDR3 nucleotides: TGTGCCAGCAGCCAAGATCCGCGGGGCGTTAGCAATCAGCCCCAGCATTTT. This sequence encodes CASSQDPRGVSNQPQHF.

There are a few counts of this clonotype. The chain combines TRBV27 with TRBJ2-3; D ambiguous. V dropped 3 bases and J dropped 1 base, with 11 bases sitting between them. The CDR3 is 15 residues long. Germline V lookup: CDR1 MNHEY, CDR2 SMNVEV (reference sequence). The CDR3: CASSFRVLGTDTQYF. DNA for the CDR3: TGTGCCAGCAGTTTTCGGGTGCTTGGCACAGATACGCAGTATTTT.

The chain combines TRBV7-2 with TRBJ1-1; D not resolved. The CDR3 spans 13 residues. The germline V and J ends were trimmed by 5 bases and 4 bases, with 11 bases remaining between them. Germline values: CDR1 SGHTA, CDR2 FQGNSA. In DNA, the CDR3 is TGTGCCAGCAGCCCCACCATGGGCACTGAAGCTTTCTTT. Its translation is CASSPTMGTEAFF. Complete variable domain (other parts from reference TRBV7-2 and TRBJ1-1): GAGVSQSPSNKVTEKGKDVELRCDPISGHTALYWYRQSLGQGLEFLIYFQGNSAPDKSGLPSDRFSAERTGGSVSTLTIQRTQQEDSAVYLCASSPTMGTEAFFGQGTRLTVV.

The sample holds a few counts of this clonotype. The rearrangement links TRBV7-8 to TRBJ1-5; 9 bases align to TRBD1. CDR3 size: 18 residues. The J segment lost 0 bases and the V segment lost 1 base, leaving 7 bases of the junction unmatched. CDR1 is SGHVS, CDR2 FQNEAQ, per germline. The CDR3 reads CASSLVMDRGYSNQPQHF. As DNA, the CDR3 is TGTGCCAGCAGCTTAGTCATGGACAGGGGTTATAGCAATCAGCCCCAGCATTTT.

This clonotype was seen many times. The chain couples TRBV15 to TRBJ1-3; D is perhaps TRBD1 (5 bases). Germline loops: CDR1 LNHNV, CDR2 YYDKDF (reference sequence). The CDR3 has 15 amino acids. Trimming cost V 0 bases and J 2 bases, with 8 bases left between them. The CDR3 nucleotides are TGTGCCACCAGCAGAGATTGGGGGGCTGGAAACACCATATATTTT. Translated: CATSRDWGAGNTIYF.

This clonotype was found a few times. CDR3 DNA: TGTGCCAGCAGCAAGCCGGGCCTCGGAAGGAACGAGCAGTACTTC. It encodes CASSKPGLGRNEQYF. V usage is TRBV7-6 and J usage is TRBJ2-7; no reliable D call. Per the germline V gene, CDR1 is SGHVS and CDR2 is FNYEAQ. CDR3 size: 15 residues. The V gene lost 5 bases and the J gene lost 5 bases, with 19 bases spanning the gap.

The sample holds many counts of this clonotype. This chain connects TRBV7-3 to TRBJ2-5; weak D call: TRBD1 (5 bases). This CDR3 spans 13 amino acids. Germline V CDR1 and CDR2: SGHTA, FQGTGA. V was cut by 5 bases and J by 2 bases, with 9 bases left in between. The CDR3 loop is CASSRDSQETQYF. CDR3 nucleotides: TGTGCCAGCAGCCGAGACAGTCAAGAGACCCAGTACTTC.

This clonotype was recorded many times. The V and J genes are TRBV9 and TRBJ1-6; 8 bases are shared with TRBD1. The V and J ends lost 3 bases and 5 bases, in that order; junction bases with no gene match: 7. The CDR3 loop spans 16 amino acids. Per the germline V gene, CDR1 is SGDLS and CDR2 is YYNGEE. The CDR3 spells CASSAQTGEHNSPLHF. CDR3 bases: TGTGCCAGCAGCGCCCAGACAGGGGAACATAATTCACCCCTCCACTTT.

In its sample, this clonotype was seen a few times. The chain combines TRBV14 with TRBJ2-7, with D perhaps matching TRBD1 (5 bases). Trimming removed 1 base from V and 3 bases from J, with 13 bases in between. Germline values: CDR1 SGHDN, CDR2 FVKESK. The CDR3 has 15 amino acids. CDR3: CASSQGSGKGYEQYF. The CDR3 nucleotides read TGTGCCAGCAGCCAAGGGTCAGGGAAAGGCTACGAGCAGTACTTC.

This clonotype was observed at least ten times. J is TRBJ2-7 and V is TRBV4-2, with 7 bases identical to TRBD1. The CDR3 spans 15 residues. CDR1 is LGHNA and CDR2 is YNFKEQ in the germline V gene. Trimming cost V 1 base and J 2 bases; bases outside gene matches: 5. The CDR3 region has the DNA TGTGCCAGCAGCCAAGCCGACAGGGCGGCCTACGAGCAGTACTTC. Protein: CASSQADRAAYEQYF.

The gene calls are TRBV29-1 and TRBJ2-1; no definite D call. Germline CDR1 reads SQVTM; CDR2 reads ANQGSEA. Trimming took 8 bases from V and 3 from J, leaving 8 bases between them. This CDR3 has 11 amino acids. In DNA, the CDR3 is TGCAGCTCCCCGAACTACAATGAGCAGTTCTTC. Its protein is CSSPNYNEQFF.

This clonotype was counted only a few times. V is TRBV12-3 or TRBV12-4 and J is TRBJ1-5; D possibly corresponds to TRBD1 (5 bases). The ends were cut back, 6 bases at V and 4 bases at J, with 7 bases in the middle. The CDR3 runs 12 residues. Written as DNA, the CDR3 is TGTGCCAGCAGCCCAGGGAATCAGCCCCAGCATTTT. Translating gives CASSPGNQPQHF.

The CDR3 loop reads CASSQESVNGNTIYF. The CDR3 DNA reads TGCGCCAGCAGCCAAGAATCGGTTAATGGAAACACCATATATTTT. The rearrangement uses TRBV4-1 and TRBJ1-3; D not resolved. CDR3 length equals 15 residues. Germline values: CDR1 MGHRA, CDR2 YSYEKL. Trimming cost V 0 bases and J 3 bases, with 9 bases left between them.

This clonotype has a count of ten or more. The rearrangement links TRBV20-1 to TRBJ2-7, with D maybe TRBD2 (5 bases). The germline V gene has CDR1 DFQATT and CDR2 SNEGSKA (reference sequence). Trimming took off 6 bases at V and 0 bases at J, with 15 bases between the two ends. This CDR3 contains 14 residues. CDR3 in DNA: TGCAGTGCCCCGAGCGGTAGGAGCTCCTACGAGCAGTACTTC. It specifies CSAPSGRSSYEQYF.

This clonotype was recorded many times. The chain employs TRBV11-2 and TRBJ2-2; 11 nucleotides agree with TRBD2. The CDR3 length is 17 residues. V was pared by 5 bases and J by 0 bases, with 5 bases of the junction left unmatched. Germline V gives CDR1 SGHAT, CDR2 FQNNGV. In DNA, the CDR3 is TGTGCCAGCAGCGCCAGACTAGCGGGGACGAACACCGGGGAGCTGTTTTTT. This codes for CASSARLAGTNTGELFF.

The table lists this clonotype with a few counts. The genes are TRBV7-8 and TRBJ2-1; the D gene could be TRBD1 or TRBD2 (6 bases each). CDR1 and CDR2 (germline): SGHVS, FQNEAQ. This CDR3 is 13 amino acids long. Trimming removed 3 bases from V and 10 bases from J, with 13 bases in between. Here the CDR3 DNA reads TGTGCCAGCAGCTTTTCGGGAGACAGGGAGCAGTTCTTC. Protein sequence: CASSFSGDREQFF.

The table lists this clonotype with many counts. This CDR3 is CASSLAEGQLYEQYF. CDR3 nucleotides: TGTGCCAGCAGCTTAGCAGAAGGACAGTTATACGAGCAGTACTTC. The chain has TRBV7-9 and TRBJ2-7; D may be TRBD1 (6 bases). The CDR3 contains 15 residues. Germline V CDR1 and CDR2: SEHNR, FQNEAQ (reference sequence). With 0 bases removed from V and 4 bases from J, the gap between germline ends came to 13 bases.

The chain combines TRBV19 with TRBJ2-2; D possibly corresponds to TRBD1 (6 bases). This CDR3 spans 16 amino acids. Germline V gene sequence: CDR1 LNHDA, CDR2 SQIVND (reference sequence). Trimming removed 3 bases from V and 5 bases from J, with 16 bases in between. CDR3 residues: CASSIWDITLTGELFF. The CDR3 coding sequence is TGTGCCAGTAGTATTTGGGACATAACTTTAACCGGGGAGCTGTTTTTT.

The CDR3 region is CASSLRDSSTDTQYF. In DNA, the CDR3 is TGTGCCAGCAGCTTGAGAGACTCCAGCACAGATACGCAGTATTTT. The chain uses TRBV7-9 and TRBJ2-3; D not certain. Germline-derived CDR1 and CDR2 are SEHNR and FQNEAQ (reference sequence). Deletions cut 3 bases from V and 0 bases from J, with 10 bases between. The length of the CDR3 is 15 residues.

This chain links TRBV19 with TRBJ2-6; D gene uncertain. Germline-derived CDR1 and CDR2 are LNHDA and SQIVND (reference sequence). The germline V and J ends were trimmed by 5 bases and 4 bases, with 12 bases remaining between them. The CDR3 is 15 residues long. CDR3 sequence: CASSVNGAGANVLTF. The DNA of the CDR3 is TGTGCCAGTAGTGTAAATGGAGCGGGGGCCAACGTCCTGACTTTC.